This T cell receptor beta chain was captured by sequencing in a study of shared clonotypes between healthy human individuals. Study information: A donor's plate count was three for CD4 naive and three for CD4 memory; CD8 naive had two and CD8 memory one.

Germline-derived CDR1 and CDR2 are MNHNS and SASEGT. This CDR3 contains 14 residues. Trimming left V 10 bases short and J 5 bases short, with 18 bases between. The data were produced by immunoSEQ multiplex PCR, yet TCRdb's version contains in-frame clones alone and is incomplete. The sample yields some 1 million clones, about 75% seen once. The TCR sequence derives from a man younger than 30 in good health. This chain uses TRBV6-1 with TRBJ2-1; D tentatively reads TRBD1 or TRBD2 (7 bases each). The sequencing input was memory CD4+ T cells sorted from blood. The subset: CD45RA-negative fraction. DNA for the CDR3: TGTGCCACCCGAGCGGGACAGCACCACAATGAGCAGTTCTTC. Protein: CATRAGQHHNEQFF.